Detailed here is one TCR beta chain. The antigen is undetermined. One end of the junction does not line up with germline, which may come from a read error. This specimen comes from a study of tumor-infiltrating lymphocytes in primary liver carcinoma. Findings and limits, study-wide: There were only about 8-25% of top clones found in all five tumor regions.

Reverse transcription of approximately 0.55 ug total RNA with a constant-region primer produced TCR beta cDNA. It was through three nested multiplex PCR rounds of slightly modified ARM-PCR that TCR beta libraries arose. The opening two PCR rounds, nine to eleven cycles each, paired TRBV1-TRBV30 forward primers with a C-beta reverse primer. Each CDR3 protein is one row after TCRdb ran MiXCR on the multiplex PCR reads. The sample holds approximately 92,000 distinct CDR3 sequences, around three quarters seen once. Without any cell sorting, roughly 18-31 mg of bulk tissue yielded co-extracted RNA and DNA. The germline gives CDR1 ENHRY, CDR2 SYGVKD. The CDR3 runs 17 residues.

The clonotype was recovered from a woman aged 60-70 years with primary liver carcinoma and hepatitis B virus infection. V and J are TRBV10-3 and TRBJ2-3; 10 nucleotides match TRBD2. What was sequenced was liver tumor tissue from sampling region 5. Subset given: tumor region T5, tumor centre. This CDR3 reads CAINGTAGGPHADTRYF. The CDR3 bases are TGTGCCATCAACGGGACAGCGGGAGGGCCCCACGCAGATACGCGGTATTTT.